This T cell receptor beta chain appears in the sequencing data of a study of cytomegalovirus exposure and HLA in healthy donors (dated by TCRdb to about 2017). For context, the study as a whole: The 500 to 800 repertoires of the first cohort and the 120 validation repertoires were produced on the same platform, according to a later analysis. The study aimed to test whether cataloging public T cell receptors could reveal signatures of past pathogen exposure. To predict cytomegalovirus infection status, the study combined high-throughput TCR immunosequencing, statistical association of individual TCRs with disease status, and machine learning. Besides the first cohort of 500 to 700 subjects, a separate validation cohort made up of some 110 different subjects was used.

Libraries were constructed by the immunoSEQ multiplex PCR assay. Per the original workflow: To diagnose cytomegalovirus status from the catalog of TCR beta chain sequences, a statistical classification framework was built. This is the immuneACCESS table as TCRdb keeps it, with only in-frame sequences that have V and J called. A part of the clones is gone; compared with another copy, unresolved V genes explain less than half, and the rest is unexplained. V and J calls and clone size are as listed in that table; D and trimming were resolved from the DNA. In this sample the table shows fewer than 200,000 clones, roughly nine tenths of which occur a single time. Roughly 2.5% of the sample is in the top ten clones. The count of this clone is one. Its cognate antigen has yet to be identified. No qualities accompany the bases; no much larger clone lies one base away. General conclusions and limits of the study: The authors suggested that the approach could potentially be extended to other disease states and immunological phenotypes. The study listed 150 to 200 TCR beta chains as associated with cytomegalovirus. A few of the identified cytomegalovirus-associated TCR beta chains were confirmed in vitro to be specific for cytomegalovirus antigens. The classifier was reported to diagnose cytomegalovirus status with high specificity and sensitivity in both the original and validation cohorts. A later analysis lacked HLA typing for the validation cohort, so it scored co-occurrence in that cohort across all 120 repertoires. Most TCR sequences were observed very rarely across donors, whereas some public TCRs were present in many individuals. Of the cluster scores, roughly 95% were above 0 in a later analysis, which found that TCRs clustered in the first cohort also tended to co-occur in the 95 to 150 validation repertoires.

Separate from the approximately 700-subject first cohort, the validation cohort of more than 90 subjects was the group to which the donors belonged. The sequencing sample was made of PBMCs. This clonotype was obtained from a man younger than 30 in good health and CMV-seropositive.

The nucleotides read TGTGCCAGCAGCTTAGCCAGACGGGCGAACACCGGGGAGCTGTTTTTT. Translated, it gives CASSLARRANTGELFF. The V and J genes are TRBV7-2 and TRBJ2-2; no D gene can be assigned with confidence. Via the germline V gene, CDR1 is SGHTA and CDR2 FQGNSA. The CDR3 starts with the cysteine, ends with the phenylalanine, and has 16 residues. Only CDR3 DNA is held: 48 bases, read in frame from base 1. Trimming removed 0 bases from V and 0 bases from J, leaving 8 bases between the germline ends.